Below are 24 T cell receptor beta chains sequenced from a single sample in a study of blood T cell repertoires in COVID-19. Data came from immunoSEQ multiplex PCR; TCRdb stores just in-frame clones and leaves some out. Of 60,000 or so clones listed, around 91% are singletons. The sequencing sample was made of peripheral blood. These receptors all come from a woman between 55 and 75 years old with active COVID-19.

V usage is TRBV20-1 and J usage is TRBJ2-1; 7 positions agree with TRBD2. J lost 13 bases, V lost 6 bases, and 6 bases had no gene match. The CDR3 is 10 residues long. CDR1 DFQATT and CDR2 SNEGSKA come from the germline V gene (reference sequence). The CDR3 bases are TGCAGTGCCCTGGGACTACAACAGTTCTTC. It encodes CSALGLQQFF.

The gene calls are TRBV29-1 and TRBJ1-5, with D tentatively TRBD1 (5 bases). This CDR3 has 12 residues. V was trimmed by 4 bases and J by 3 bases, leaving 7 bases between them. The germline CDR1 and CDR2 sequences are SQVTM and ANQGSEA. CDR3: CSVAGPNQPQHF. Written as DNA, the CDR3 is TGCAGCGTTGCAGGGCCCAATCAGCCCCAGCATTTT.

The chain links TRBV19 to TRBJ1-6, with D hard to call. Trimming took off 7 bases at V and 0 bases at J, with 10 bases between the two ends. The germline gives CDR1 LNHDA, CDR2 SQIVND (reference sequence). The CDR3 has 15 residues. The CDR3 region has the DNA TGTGCCAGTATGGAGTCCTTCTCCTATAATTCACCCCTCCACTTT. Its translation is CASMESFSYNSPLHF. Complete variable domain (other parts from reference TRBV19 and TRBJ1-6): DGGITQSPKYLFRKEGQNVTLSCEQNLNHDAMYWYRQDPGQGLRLIYYSQIVNDFQKGDIAEGYSVSREKKESFPLTVTSAQKNPTAFYLCASMESFSYNSPLHFGNGTRLTVT.

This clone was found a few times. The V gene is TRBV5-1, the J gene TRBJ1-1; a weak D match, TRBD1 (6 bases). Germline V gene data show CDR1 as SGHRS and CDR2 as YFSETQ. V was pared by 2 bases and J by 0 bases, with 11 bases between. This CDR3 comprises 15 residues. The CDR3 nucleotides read TGCGCCAGCAGCTTCGGACAGTTCATGAACACTGAAGCTTTCTTT. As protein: CASSFGQFMNTEAFF.

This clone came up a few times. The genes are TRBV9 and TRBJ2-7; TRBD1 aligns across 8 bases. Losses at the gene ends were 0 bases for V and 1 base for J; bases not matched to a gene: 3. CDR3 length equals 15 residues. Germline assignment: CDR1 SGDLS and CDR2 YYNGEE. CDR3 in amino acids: CASSVGQGASYEQYF. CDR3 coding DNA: TGTGCCAGCAGCGTAGGCCAGGGGGCGTCCTACGAGCAGTACTTC. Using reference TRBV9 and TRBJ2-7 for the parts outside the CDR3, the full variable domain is DSGVTQTPKHLITATGQRVTLRCSPRSGDLSVYWYQQSLDQGLQFLIQYYNGEERAKGNILERFSAQQFPDLHSELNLSSLELGDSALYFCASSVGQGASYEQYFGPGTRLTVT.

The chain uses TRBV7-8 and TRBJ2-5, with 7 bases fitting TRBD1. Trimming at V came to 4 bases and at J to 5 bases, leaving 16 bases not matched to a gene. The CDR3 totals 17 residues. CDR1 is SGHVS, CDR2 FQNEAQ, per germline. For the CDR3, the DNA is TGTGCCAGCAGCTCCCGACAGGGTTGGGTCGGGCAGGAGACCCAGTACTTC. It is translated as CASSSRQGWVGQETQYF. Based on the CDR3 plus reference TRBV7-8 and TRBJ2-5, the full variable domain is GAGVSQSPRYKVAKRGQDVALRCDPISGHVSLFWYQQALGQGPEFLTYFQNEAQLDKSGLPSDRFFAERPEGSVSTLKIQRTQQEDSAVYLCASSSRQGWVGQETQYFGPGTRLLVL.

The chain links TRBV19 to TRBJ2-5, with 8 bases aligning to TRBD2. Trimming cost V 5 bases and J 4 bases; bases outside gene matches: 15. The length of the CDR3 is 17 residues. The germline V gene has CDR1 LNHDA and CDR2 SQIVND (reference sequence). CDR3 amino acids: CASSLHLGRGRGETQYF. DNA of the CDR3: TGTGCCAGTAGTCTTCACCTCGGGAGGGGCAGGGGAGAGACCCAGTACTTC.

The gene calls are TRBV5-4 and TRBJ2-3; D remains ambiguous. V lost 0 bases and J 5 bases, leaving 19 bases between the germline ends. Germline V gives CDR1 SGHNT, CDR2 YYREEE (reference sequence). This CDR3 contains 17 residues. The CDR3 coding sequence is TGTGCCAGCAGCTTGGACGCGACTTTCGATCGCGGAGATACGCAGTATTTT. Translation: CASSLDATFDRGDTQYF.

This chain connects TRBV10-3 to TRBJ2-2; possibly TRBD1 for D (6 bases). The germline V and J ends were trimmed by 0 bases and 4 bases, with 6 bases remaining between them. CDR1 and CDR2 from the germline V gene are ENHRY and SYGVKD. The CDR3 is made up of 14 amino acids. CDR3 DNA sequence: TGTGCCATCAGTGAGTCGGGGGCCACCGGGGAGCTGTTTTTT. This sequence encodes CAISESGATGELFF.

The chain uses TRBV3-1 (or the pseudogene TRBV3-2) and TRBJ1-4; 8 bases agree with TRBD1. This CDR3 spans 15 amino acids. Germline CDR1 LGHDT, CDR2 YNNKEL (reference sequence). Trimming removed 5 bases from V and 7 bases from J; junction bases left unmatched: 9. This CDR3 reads CASSNQGAVGEKLFF. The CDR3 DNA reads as TGTGCCAGCAGCAATCAGGGGGCGGTTGGTGAAAAACTGTTTTTT.

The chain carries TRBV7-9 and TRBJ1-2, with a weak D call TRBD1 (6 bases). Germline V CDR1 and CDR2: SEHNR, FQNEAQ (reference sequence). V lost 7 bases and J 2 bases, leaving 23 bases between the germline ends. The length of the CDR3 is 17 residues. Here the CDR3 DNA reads TGTGCCAGCAACAGAGTTGGGGGCGAACCCCAAAACTATGGCTACACCTTC. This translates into CASNRVGGEPQNYGYTF.

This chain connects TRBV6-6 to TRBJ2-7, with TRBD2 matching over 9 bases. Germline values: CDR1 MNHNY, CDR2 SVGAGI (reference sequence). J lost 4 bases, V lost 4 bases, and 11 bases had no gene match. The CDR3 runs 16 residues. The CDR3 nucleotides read TGTGCCAGCAGTTCACTTCCGGGACTAGCTGTTTACGAGCAGTACTTC. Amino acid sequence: CASSSLPGLAVYEQYF.

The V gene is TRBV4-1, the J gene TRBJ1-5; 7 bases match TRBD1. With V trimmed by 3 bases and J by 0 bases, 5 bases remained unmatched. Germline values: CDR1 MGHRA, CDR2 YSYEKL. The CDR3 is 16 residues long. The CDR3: CASSQKGTDSNQPQHF. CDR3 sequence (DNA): TGCGCCAGCAGCCAGAAAGGGACAGATAGCAATCAGCCCCAGCATTTT.

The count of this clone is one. CDR3 bases: TGTGCCAGCAGCCATCGGGGTAGCACCCTCCACTTT. Its protein is CASSHRGSTLHF. The chain has TRBV14 and TRBJ1-6; D is ambiguous. The CDR3 runs to 12 residues. The V gene lost 3 bases and the J gene lost 14 bases, with 11 bases spanning the gap. From germline, CDR1 is SGHDN and CDR2 FVKESK.

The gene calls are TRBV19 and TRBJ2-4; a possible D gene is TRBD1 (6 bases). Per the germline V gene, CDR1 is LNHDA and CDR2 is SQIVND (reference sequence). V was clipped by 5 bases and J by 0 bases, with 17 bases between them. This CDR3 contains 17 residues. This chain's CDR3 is CASSSDRTVSAKNIQYF. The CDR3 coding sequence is TGTGCCAGTAGTTCCGACAGGACTGTCTCAGCCAAAAACATTCAGTACTTC.

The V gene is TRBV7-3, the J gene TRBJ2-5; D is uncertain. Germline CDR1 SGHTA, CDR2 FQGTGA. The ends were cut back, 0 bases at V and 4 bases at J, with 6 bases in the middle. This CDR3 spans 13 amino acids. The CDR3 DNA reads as TGTGCCAGCAGCTTAACCCTCGGAGAGACCCAGTACTTC. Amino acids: CASSLTLGETQYF.

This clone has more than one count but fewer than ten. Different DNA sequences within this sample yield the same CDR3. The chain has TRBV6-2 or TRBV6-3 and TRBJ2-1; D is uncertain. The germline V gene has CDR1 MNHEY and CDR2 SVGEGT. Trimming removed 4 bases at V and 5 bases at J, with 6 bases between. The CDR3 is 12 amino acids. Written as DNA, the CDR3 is TGTGCCAGCAGTTTTGGAGACAATGAGCAGTTCTTC. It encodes CASSFGDNEQFF.

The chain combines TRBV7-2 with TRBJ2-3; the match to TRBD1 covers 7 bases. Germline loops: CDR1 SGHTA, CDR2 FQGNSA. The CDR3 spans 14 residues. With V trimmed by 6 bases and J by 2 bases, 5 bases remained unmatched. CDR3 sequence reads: CASRQGVTTDTQYF. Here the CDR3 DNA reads TGTGCCAGCAGGCAGGGGGTGACCACAGATACGCAGTATTTT.

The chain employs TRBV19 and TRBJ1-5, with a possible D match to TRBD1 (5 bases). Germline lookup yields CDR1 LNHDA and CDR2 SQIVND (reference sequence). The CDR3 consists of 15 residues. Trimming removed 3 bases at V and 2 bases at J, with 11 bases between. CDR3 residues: CASSIVWGGNQPQHF. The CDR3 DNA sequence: TGTGCCAGTAGTATCGTCTGGGGGGGCAATCAGCCCCAGCATTTT.

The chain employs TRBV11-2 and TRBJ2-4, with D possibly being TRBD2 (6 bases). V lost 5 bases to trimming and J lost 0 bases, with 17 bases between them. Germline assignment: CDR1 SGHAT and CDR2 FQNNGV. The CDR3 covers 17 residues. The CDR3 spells CASSPPTGLGAKNIQYF. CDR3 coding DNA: TGTGCCAGCAGCCCACCCACGGGACTGGGAGCCAAAAACATTCAGTACTTC.

This CDR3 reads CASSLPAGDNEQFF. The CDR3 nucleotides read TGTGCCAGCAGCCTACCTGCAGGGGACAATGAGCAGTTCTTC. The chain is built from TRBV7-9 and TRBJ2-1; TRBD1 might be the D (6 bases). Trimming cost V 5 bases and J 5 bases, with 13 bases left between them. CDR3 length equals 14 residues. CDR1 is SEHNR, CDR2 FQNEAQ, per germline (reference sequence). Supplemented by reference TRBV7-9 and TRBJ2-1, the full variable domain reads DTGVSQNPRHKITKRGQNVTFRCDPISEHNRLYWYRQTLGQGPEFLTYFQNEAQLEKSRLLSDRFSAERPKGSFSTLEIQRTEQGDSAMYLCASSLPAGDNEQFFGPGTRLTVL.

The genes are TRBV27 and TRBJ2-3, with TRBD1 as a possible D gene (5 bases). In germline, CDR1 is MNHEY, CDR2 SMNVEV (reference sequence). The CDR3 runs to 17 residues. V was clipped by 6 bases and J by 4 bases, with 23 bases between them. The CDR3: CASSDTHDSPDPDTQYF. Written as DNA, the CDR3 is TGTGCCAGCAGCGATACTCACGACAGCCCCGATCCAGATACGCAGTATTTT.

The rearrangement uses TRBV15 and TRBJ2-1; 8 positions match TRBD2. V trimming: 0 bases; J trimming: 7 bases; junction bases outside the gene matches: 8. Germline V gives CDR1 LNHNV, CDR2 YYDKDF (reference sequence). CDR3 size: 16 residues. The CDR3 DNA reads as TGTGCCACCAGCAGAGACGCAGCGGGGGTGATAAATGAGCAGTTCTTC. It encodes CATSRDAAGVINEQFF.

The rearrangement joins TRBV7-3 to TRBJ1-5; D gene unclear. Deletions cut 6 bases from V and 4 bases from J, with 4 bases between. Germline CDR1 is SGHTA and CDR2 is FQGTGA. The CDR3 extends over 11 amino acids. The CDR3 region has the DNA TGTGCCAGCAGTCTAAATCAGCCCCAGCATTTT. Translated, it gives CASSLNQPQHF.